A single sample gave rise to the 14 T cell receptor beta chains below, sequenced in a study of cytomegalovirus exposure and HLA in healthy donors. With 60 Vbeta and 13 Jbeta primers, the PCR was carried out. This table comes from immunoSEQ multiplex PCR, and its TCRdb copy is limited to in-frame clones, with some not included. The sample shows 160,000 or so clones, around 64% of them seen only once. The sequencing input was PBMCs. These receptor sequences come from a young woman in good health and CMV-seronegative.

This clone appeared once. The genes are TRBV10-3 and TRBJ1-5; perhaps TRBD1 as D (6 bases). Germline CDR1 ENHRY, CDR2 SYGVKD. Deletions cut 5 bases from V and 3 bases from J, with 11 bases between. The CDR3 has 14 residues. CDR3 DNA: TGTGCCATCAGTACCACAGGGAACAATCAGCCCCAGCATTTT. This translates into CAISTTGNNQPQHF.

Only a few counts were recorded for this clone. The gene calls are TRBV16 and TRBJ2-1, with 7 bases lining up with TRBD2. From germline, CDR1 is KGHSY and CDR2 FQNENV. Trimming cost V 7 bases and J 8 bases; bases outside gene matches: 14. The CDR3 length is 15 residues. The CDR3 nucleotides are TGTGCCAGCAACCTCCCGGGACTACGGGTCGATGAGCAGTTCTTC. Translation: CASNLPGLRVDEQFF.

This chain connects TRBV9 to TRBJ2-3; possibly TRBD2 for D (7 bases). V gave up 0 bases and J gave up 4 bases, with 15 bases separating them. Germline V lookup: CDR1 SGDLS, CDR2 YYNGEE. This CDR3 contains 16 residues. The CDR3 DNA reads as TGTGCCAGCAGCGTAGGTGGGGGGGGCCTCCCAGATACGCAGTATTTT. This encodes CASSVGGGGLPDTQYF.

This chain links TRBV7-3 with TRBJ2-2; 9 bases line up with TRBD1. This CDR3 has 15 amino acids. CDR1 SGHTA and CDR2 FQGTGA come from the germline V gene. Unmatched junction bases numbered 4, after V lost 2 bases and J lost 6 bases. In DNA form, the CDR3 reads TGTGCCAGCAGCTTAGGACAGGGGAATTCCGGGGAGCTGTTTTTT. Protein: CASSLGQGNSGELFF.

CDR3 loop: CASSLGFGDTYSNQPQHF. The CDR3 DNA is TGTGCCAGCAGCTTAGGATTCGGGGACACTTATAGCAATCAGCCCCAGCATTTT. The genes are TRBV11-2 and TRBJ1-5; tentatively, D is TRBD1 (6 bases). V gave up 1 base and J gave up 0 bases, with 16 bases separating them. The V gene's germline CDR1 is SGHAT and CDR2 FQNNGV. The CDR3 totals 18 residues.

The gene calls are TRBV12-5 and TRBJ2-1, with D unclear. The germline V gene encodes CDR1 LGHNT and CDR2 FRNRAP. This CDR3 region has 15 residues. The V and J ends lost 2 bases and 2 bases respectively, with 10 bases between them. CDR3 in DNA: TGTGCTAGTGGTTTGAGGCTGGGCCCCTACAATGAGCAGTTCTTC. Translated, it gives CASGLRLGPYNEQFF.

The chain has TRBV5-1 and TRBJ1-1; D is undetermined. Trimming removed 0 bases from V and 4 bases from J, with 13 bases in between. Germline V gene sequence: CDR1 SGHRS, CDR2 YFSETQ. This CDR3 spans 15 amino acids. The CDR3 bases are TGCGCCAGCAGCTTGGCCGTTTGGGAGTTCACTGAAGCTTTCTTT. This translates into CASSLAVWEFTEAFF.

This clone came up a few times. The chain is built from TRBV21-1 and TRBJ1-2; the table's D call TRBD1 went unverified against the DNA. TRBV21-1 is designated a pseudogene. The CDR3 covers 13 residues. The CDR3, as DNA: TGTGCCAACCTCGACAGGGGGGTCAATGGCTACACCTTC. As protein: CANLDRGVNGYTF.

This clone came up once. The J gene is TRBJ1-4, the V gene TRBV5-1, with unresolved D. V lost 8 bases and J 3 bases, leaving 20 bases between the germline ends. There are 16 residues in the CDR3. The germline gives CDR1 SGHRS, CDR2 YFSETQ. CDR3 bases: TGCGCCAGAGACCAGCGGATCTTATGGGCTAATGAAAAACTGTTTTTT. It codes for CARDQRILWANEKLFF. The full variable domain, in which reference TRBV5-1 and TRBJ1-4 provide the parts outside the CDR3, is KAGVTQTPRYLIKTRGQQVTLSCSPISGHRSVSWYQQTPGQGLQFLFEYFSETQRNKGNFPGRFSGRQFSNSRSEMNVSTLELGDSALYLCARDQRILWANEKLFFGSGTQLSVL.

This clone was seen only a few times. V gene TRBV13 combines with J gene TRBJ1-4; no clear D. Germline loops: CDR1 PRHDT, CDR2 FYEKMQ (reference sequence). The CDR3 is 13 amino acids. V shed 2 bases and J shed 7 bases, with 8 bases lying between them. CDR3 amino acids: CASSLIVGEKLFF. CDR3 nucleotide sequence: TGTGCCAGCAGCTTAATCGTCGGTGAAAAACTGTTTTTT.

CDR3: CASSPDRDIGELFF. In DNA, the CDR3 is TGTGCCAGCAGTCCGGACAGGGACATCGGGGAGCTGTTTTTT. The J gene is TRBJ2-2, the V gene TRBV27; TRBD1 matches 8 bases. Germline V lookup: CDR1 MNHEY, CDR2 SMNVEV (reference sequence). Losses at the gene ends were 5 bases for V and 7 bases for J; bases not matched to a gene: 6. The CDR3 loop spans 14 amino acids.

V is TRBV5-5 and J is TRBJ2-6; 7 bases are a match to TRBD2. After removal of 5 bases from V and 0 bases from J, the junction contained 11 bases not matched to a gene. CDR1 is SGHKS and CDR2 is YYEKEE in the germline V gene (reference sequence). The CDR3 is 18 residues long. The CDR3 here is CASRGGPSGPSGANVLTF. CDR3 DNA sequence: TGTGCCAGCAGGGGAGGGCCTAGCGGACCCTCTGGGGCCAACGTCCTGACTTTC.

The V call is TRBV5-1, the J call TRBJ2-7; tentatively, D is TRBD2 (5 bases). The CDR3 extends over 14 amino acids. Germline CDR1 is SGHRS and CDR2 is YFSETQ. Trimming stripped 0 bases from V and 6 bases from J, with 13 bases between. DNA of the CDR3: TGCGCCAGCAGCTTGGATCACCCCAGCGGCGAGCAGTACTTC. Amino acid sequence: CASSLDHPSGEQYF.

V gene TRBV6-5 combines with J gene TRBJ2-5, with D possibly TRBD1 on 5 matching bases. The CDR3 has 13 residues. Germline V CDR1 and CDR2: MNHEY, SVGAGI. V shed 2 bases and J shed 3 bases, with 7 bases lying between them. CDR3 in amino acids: CASSYIGEETQYF. The CDR3 region has the DNA TGTGCCAGCAGTTACATAGGGGAAGAGACCCAGTACTTC.